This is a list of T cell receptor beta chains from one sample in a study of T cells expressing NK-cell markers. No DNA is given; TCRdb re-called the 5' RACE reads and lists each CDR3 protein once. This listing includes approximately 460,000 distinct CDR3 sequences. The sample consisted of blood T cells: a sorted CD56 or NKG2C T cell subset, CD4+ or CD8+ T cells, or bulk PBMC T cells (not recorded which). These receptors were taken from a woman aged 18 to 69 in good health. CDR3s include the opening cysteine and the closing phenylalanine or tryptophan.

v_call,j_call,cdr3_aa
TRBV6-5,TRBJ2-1,CASSYDSVRETGENEQFF
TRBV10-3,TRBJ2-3,CAITPGIAASTDTQYF
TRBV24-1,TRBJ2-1,CATRLIVRGLAGEEQFF
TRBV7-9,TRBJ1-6,CASSLGAPGSPLHF
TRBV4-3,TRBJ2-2,CASSLPQGGELFF
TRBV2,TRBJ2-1,CASSLEDRGGEQFF
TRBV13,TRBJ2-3,CASSLGNPGTDTQYF
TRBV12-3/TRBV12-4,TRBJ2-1,CASSRGWDNEQFF
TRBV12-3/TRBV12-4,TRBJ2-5,CASSQDAVQETQYF
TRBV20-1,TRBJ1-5,CSARGQGLNQPQHF
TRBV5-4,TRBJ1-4,CASSSVPGQGRSTNEKLFF
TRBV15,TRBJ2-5,CATSRDTLQETQYF
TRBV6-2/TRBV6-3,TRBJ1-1,CASRQGIYTEAFF
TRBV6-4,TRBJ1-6,CASRGGQRPLHF
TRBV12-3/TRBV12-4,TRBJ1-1,CASSTTGGSGTEAFF
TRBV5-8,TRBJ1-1,CATPQGRVNTEAFF
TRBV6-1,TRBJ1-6,CASSPWGGWSDSPLHF
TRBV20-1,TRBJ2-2,CSARGRPSGDTGELFF
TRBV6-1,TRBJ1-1,CASNPPGQQLAFF
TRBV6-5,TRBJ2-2,CASSLAYGELFF
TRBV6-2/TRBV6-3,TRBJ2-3,CASSYSLAGAWGQYF
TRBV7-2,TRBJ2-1,CASSFETGPNEQFF
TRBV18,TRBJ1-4,CASSPGLNEKLFF
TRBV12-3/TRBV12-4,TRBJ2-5,CASSLVGPLTSRETQYF
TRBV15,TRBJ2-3,CATSRDGAGASPGQYF